This TCR beta chain emerged from a study of siplizumab effects on memory and regulatory T cells. As for this clone: Its antigen is unidentified.

The CDR3 covers 13 residues. Germline CDR1 and CDR2: SGHRS and YFSETQ. The germline V and J ends were trimmed by 7 bases and 1 base, with 9 bases remaining between them. Whole-study results and caveats: Solely a minor proportion of alloreactive clones could be assigned to unstimulated subsets.

Repertoires were generated with immunoSEQ multiplex PCR, while TCRdb's copy carries only in-frame clones and drops some. This sample yields about 100,000 clones, of which about 94% are seen a single time; approximately 0.58% belongs to the top ten. The TCR sequence derives from a human donor in good health. The V call is TRBV5-1, the J call TRBJ2-1; D is perhaps TRBD2 (6 bases). Sequencing was done on a sample of Tregs sorted from blood. This CDR3 is CASAAGSYNEQFF. DNA for the CDR3: TGCGCCAGCGCCGCGGGGTCCTACAATGAGCAGTTCTTC.